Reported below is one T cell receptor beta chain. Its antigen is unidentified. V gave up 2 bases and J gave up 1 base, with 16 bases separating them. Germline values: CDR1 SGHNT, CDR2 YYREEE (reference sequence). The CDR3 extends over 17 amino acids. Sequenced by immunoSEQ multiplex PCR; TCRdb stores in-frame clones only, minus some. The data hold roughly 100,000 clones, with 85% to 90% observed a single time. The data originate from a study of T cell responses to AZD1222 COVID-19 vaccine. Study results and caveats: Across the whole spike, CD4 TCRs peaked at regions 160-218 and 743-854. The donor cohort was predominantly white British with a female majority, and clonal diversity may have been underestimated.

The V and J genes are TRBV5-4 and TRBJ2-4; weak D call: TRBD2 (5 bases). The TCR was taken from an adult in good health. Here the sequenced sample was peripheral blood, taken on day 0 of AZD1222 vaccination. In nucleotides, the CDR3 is TGTGCCAGCAGCTTCGGGGTGCCGGGTAGGGCCAAAAACATTCAGTACTTC. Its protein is CASSFGVPGRAKNIQYF.